This T cell receptor (beta chain) is from a study of read filtering for tumor transcriptome and immune sequencing. Study in general: DNase treatment preceded whole-transcriptome library preparation.

Germline-derived CDR1 and CDR2 are MRHNA and SNTAGT. This CDR3 is built from 15 residues. Deletions cut 7 bases from V and 3 bases from J, with 16 bases between. From about 400 ng of RNA, a library with molecular barcoded alpha/delta and beta/gamma adaptors was made. TCRdb re-derived calls from the reads in MiXCR, one entry per CDR3 protein. The sample carries about 54,000 distinct CDR3 sequences, approximately 13% recorded once. This clonotype has ten or more counts. Material for sequencing was a population of CD138-negative cells sorted from bone marrow. The TCR was taken from a donor at least 40 years old with multiple myeloma. The chain uses TRBV6-4 and TRBJ1-5; D perhaps matches TRBD1 (5 bases). The CDR3 DNA follows: TGTGCCAGCAAAATAGACAGATTGTCCAATCAGCCCCAGCATTTT. This translates into CASKIDRLSNQPQHF.